The sequence of this T cell receptor (beta chain) was determined in a study of blood T cell repertoires in COVID-19. Study in general: COVID-19 samples from acute and convalescent phases originated in the United States, Italy and Spain. PBMCs, B-cell-depleted T cells, or T cells were the source of the cDNA or gDNA that made up the material.

As processed by the authors: Amplification with reference gene primers provided the estimates of nucleated cell counts. Assay used: immunoSEQ multiplex PCR; TCRdb lists only in-frame clones, some missing. D and trimming were read from the DNA, whereas the V and J calls and clone size are those reported in that table. The table has 90,000 to 120,000 clones, approximately 90% seen once; the top ten hold roughly 0.88%. The length of the CDR3 is 14 residues. Trimming pared 5 bases from V and 7 bases from J, leaving 17 bases between. CDR1 is MNHEY and CDR2 is SMNVEV in the germline V gene (reference sequence).

The chain couples TRBV27 to TRBJ1-2; possibly TRBD1 for D (5 bases). The receptor was derived from a man aged 55-75 years with acute or convalescent COVID-19. Sample: peripheral blood. The CDR3 here is CASSRLTDSSGYTF. The DNA of the CDR3 is TGTGCCAGCAGTCGACTGACAGATAGTTCTGGCTACACCTTC.